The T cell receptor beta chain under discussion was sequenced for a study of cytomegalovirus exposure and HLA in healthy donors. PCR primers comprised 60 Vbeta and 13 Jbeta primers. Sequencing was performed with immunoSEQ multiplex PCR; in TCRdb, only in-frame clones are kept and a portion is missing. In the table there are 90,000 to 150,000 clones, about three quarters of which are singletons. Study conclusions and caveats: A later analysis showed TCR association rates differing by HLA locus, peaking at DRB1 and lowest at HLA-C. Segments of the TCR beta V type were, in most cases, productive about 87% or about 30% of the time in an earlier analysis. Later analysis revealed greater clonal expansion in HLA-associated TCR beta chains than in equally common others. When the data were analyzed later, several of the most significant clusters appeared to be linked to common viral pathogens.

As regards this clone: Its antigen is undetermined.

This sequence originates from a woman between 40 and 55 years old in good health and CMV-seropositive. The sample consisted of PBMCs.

The CDR3 region is CASSAPRGRLCEQYF. The CDR3 DNA is TGTGCCAGCAGCGCCCCGAGGGGGCGTCTTTGCGAGCAGTACTTC. The chain carries TRBV9 and TRBJ2-7; 7 positions agree with TRBD1. The CDR3 consists of 15 residues. V was clipped by 3 bases and J by 6 bases; unmatched bases: 12. Germline CDR1 is SGDLS and CDR2 is YYNGEE.